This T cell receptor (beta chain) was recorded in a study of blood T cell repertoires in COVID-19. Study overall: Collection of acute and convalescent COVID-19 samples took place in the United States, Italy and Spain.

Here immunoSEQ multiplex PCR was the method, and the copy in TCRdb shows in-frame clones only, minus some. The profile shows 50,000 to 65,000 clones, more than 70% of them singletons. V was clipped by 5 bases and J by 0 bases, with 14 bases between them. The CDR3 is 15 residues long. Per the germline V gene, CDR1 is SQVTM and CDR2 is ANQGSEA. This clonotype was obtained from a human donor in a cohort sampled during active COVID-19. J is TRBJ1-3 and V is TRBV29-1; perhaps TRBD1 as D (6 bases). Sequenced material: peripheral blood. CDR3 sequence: CSVSSGQNSGNTIYF. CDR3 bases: TGCAGCGTTTCCTCGGGACAAAACTCTGGAAACACCATATATTTT.